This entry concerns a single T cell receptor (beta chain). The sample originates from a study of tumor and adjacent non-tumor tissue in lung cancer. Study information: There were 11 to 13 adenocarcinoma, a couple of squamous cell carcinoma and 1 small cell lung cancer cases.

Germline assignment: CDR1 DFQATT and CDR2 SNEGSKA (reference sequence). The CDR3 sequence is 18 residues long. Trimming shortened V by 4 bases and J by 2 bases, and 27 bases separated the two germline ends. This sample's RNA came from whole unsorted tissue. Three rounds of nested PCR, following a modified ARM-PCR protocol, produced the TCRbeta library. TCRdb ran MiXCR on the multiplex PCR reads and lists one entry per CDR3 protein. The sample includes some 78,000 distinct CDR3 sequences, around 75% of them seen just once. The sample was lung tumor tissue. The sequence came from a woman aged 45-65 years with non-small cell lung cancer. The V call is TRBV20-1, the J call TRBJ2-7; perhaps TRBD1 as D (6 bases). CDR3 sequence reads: CSAKGGVGIRGVTYEQYF. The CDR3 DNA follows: TGCAGTGCTAAAGGGGGAGTGGGGATCAGGGGTGTAACCTACGAGCAGTACTTC.